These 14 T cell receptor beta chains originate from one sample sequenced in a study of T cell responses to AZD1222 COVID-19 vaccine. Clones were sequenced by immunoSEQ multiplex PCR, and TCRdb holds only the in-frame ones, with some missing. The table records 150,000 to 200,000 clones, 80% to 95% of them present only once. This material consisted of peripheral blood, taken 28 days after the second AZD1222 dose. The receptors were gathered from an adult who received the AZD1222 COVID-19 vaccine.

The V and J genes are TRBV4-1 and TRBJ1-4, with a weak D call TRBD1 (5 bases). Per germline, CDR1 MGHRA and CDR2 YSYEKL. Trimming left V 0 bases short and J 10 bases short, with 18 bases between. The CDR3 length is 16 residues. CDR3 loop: CASSQDGSSRVGKLFF. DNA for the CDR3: TGCGCCAGCAGCCAAGATGGGTCGAGCAGGGTGGGAAAACTGTTTTTT.

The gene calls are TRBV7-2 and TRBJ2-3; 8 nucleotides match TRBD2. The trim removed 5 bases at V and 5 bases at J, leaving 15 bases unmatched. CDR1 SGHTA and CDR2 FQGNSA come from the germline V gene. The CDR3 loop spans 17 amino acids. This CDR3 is CASSPHPGGRRVDTQYF. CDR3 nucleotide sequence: TGTGCCAGCAGCCCCCATCCGGGCGGGAGGCGGGTAGATACGCAGTATTTT.

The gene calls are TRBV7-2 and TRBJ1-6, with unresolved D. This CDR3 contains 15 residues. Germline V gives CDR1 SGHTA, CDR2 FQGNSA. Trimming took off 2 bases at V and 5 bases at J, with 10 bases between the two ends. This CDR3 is CASSLLTPDNSPLHF. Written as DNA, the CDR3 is TGTGCCAGCAGCTTACTGACACCAGATAATTCACCCCTCCACTTT.

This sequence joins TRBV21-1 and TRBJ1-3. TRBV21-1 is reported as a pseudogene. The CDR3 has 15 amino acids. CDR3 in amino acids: CASSKIAYSGNTIYF. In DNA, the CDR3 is TGTGCCAGCAGCAAAATAGCCTACTCTGGAAACACCATATATTTT.

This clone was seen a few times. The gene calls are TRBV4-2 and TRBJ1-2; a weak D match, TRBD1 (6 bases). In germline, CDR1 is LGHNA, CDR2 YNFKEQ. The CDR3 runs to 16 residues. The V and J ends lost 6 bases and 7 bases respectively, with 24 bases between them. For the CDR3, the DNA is TGTGCCAGCAGACCCGGCACGGGGCAGGGGCTGCGTGGCTACACCTTC. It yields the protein CASRPGTGQGLRGYTF.

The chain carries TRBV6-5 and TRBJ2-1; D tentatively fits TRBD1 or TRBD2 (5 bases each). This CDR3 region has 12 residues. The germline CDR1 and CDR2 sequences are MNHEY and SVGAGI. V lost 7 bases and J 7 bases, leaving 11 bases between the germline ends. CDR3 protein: CASTLGTNEQFF. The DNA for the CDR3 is TGTGCCAGCACCTTAGGGACGAATGAGCAGTTCTTC.

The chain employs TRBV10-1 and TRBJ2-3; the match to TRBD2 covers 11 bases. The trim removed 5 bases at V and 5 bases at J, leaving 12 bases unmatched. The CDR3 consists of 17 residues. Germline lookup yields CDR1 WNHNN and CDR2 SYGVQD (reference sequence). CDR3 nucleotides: TGCGCCAGCAGTAAACTAGCGGGAGTACGGGGTAAAGATACGCAGTATTTT. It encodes CASSKLAGVRGKDTQYF.

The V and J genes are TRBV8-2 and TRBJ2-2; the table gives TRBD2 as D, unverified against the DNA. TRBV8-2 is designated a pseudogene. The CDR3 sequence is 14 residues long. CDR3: CGSTLAGNTGELFF. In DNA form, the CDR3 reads TGTGGCAGCACATTAGCGGGAAACACCGGGGAGCTGTTTTTT.

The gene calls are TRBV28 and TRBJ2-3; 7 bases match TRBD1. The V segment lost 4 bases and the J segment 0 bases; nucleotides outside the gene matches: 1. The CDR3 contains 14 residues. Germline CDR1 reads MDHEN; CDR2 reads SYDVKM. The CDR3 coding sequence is TGTGCCAGCAGTTGGGACAGAAGCACAGATACGCAGTATTTT. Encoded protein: CASSWDRSTDTQYF.

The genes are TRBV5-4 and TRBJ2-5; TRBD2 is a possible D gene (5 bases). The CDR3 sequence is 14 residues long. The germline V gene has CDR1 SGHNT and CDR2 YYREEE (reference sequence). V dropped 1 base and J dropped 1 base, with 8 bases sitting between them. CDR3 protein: CASSLRGFQETQYF. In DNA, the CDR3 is TGTGCCAGCAGCTTGCGGGGATTCCAAGAGACCCAGTACTTC.

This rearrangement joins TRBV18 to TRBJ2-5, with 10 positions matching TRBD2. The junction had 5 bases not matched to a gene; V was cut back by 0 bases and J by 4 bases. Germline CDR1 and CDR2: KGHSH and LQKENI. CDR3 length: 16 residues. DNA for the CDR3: TGTGCCAGCTCACCACCCTTAGCGGGAGGAGGAGAGACCCAGTACTTC. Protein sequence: CASSPPLAGGGETQYF. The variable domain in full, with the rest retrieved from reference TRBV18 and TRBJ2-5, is NAGVMQNPRHLVRRRGQEARLRCSPMKGHSHVYWYRQLPEEGLKFMVYLQKENIIDESGMPKERFSAEFPKEGPSILRIQQVVRGDSAAYFCASSPPLAGGGETQYFGPGTRLLVL.

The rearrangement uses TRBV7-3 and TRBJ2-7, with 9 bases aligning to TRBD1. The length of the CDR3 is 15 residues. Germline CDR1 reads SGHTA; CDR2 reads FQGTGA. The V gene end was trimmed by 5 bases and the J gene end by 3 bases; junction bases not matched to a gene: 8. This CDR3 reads CASSLTGGDFYEQYF. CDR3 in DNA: TGTGCCAGCAGCCTTACAGGGGGCGATTTCTACGAGCAGTACTTC.

CDR3 in amino acids: CASSYGLNSYEQYF. For the CDR3, the DNA is TGTGCCAGCAGTTACGGACTGAACTCCTACGAGCAGTACTTC. The chain couples TRBV28 to TRBJ2-7; TRBD2 is a possible D gene (5 bases). V lost 4 bases to trimming and J lost 0 bases, with 10 bases between them. Germline V gene lookup returns CDR1 MDHEN and CDR2 SYDVKM. The CDR3 loop spans 14 amino acids.

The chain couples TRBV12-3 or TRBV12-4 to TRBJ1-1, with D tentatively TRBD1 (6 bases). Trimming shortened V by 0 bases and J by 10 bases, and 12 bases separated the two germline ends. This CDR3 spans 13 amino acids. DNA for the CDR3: TGTGCCAGCAGTTTAGCGGTTCGGGGGGCAGCTTTCTTT. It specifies CASSLAVRGAAFF.